A few counts support the clone carrying this TCR beta chain. Its antigen is unknown. V lost 4 bases, J lost 5 bases, and 21 bases lay in between. The CDR3 loop spans 17 amino acids. CDR1 is KGHSH and CDR2 is LQKENI in the germline V gene. TCRdb reprocessed the reads via MiXCR and lists one record per CDR3 protein. The sample shows more than 150,000 distinct CDR3 sequences, 15% to 20% of them seen only once. This entry is derived from a study of T cell repertoires in cytomegalovirus infection. Study-wide results and limits: Identification of carriers of CMV plus the relevant HLA was performed using cumulative public TCR beta family frequency.

Material for sequencing was PBMCs. This TCR was recovered from a human donor in good health (CMV status not recorded). Some clones in this sample may be carry-over from other donors' samples. This chain uses TRBV18 with TRBJ1-5, with D uncertain. The CDR3: CASSLSPRTVDYQPQHF. In DNA form, the CDR3 reads TGTGCCAGCTCACTATCCCCGAGGACGGTCGATTATCAGCCCCAGCATTTT.